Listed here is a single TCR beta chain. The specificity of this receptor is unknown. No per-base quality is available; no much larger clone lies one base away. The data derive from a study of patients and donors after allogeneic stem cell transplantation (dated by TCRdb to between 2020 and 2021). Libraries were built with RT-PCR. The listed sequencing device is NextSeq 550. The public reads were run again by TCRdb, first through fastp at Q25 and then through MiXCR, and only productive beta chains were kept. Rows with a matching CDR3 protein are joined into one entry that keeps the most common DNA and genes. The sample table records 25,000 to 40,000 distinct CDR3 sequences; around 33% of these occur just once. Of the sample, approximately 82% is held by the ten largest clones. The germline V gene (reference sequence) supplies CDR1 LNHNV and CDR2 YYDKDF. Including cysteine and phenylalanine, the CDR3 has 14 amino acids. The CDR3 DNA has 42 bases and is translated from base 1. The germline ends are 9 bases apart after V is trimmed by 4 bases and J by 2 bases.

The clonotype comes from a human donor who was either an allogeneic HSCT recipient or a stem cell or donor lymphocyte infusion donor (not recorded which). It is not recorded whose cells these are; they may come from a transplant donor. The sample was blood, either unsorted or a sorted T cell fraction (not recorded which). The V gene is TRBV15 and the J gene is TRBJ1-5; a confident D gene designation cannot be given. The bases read TGTGCCACCAGCACCTATTTGGGCAATCAGCCCCAGCATTTT. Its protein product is CATSTYLGNQPQHF. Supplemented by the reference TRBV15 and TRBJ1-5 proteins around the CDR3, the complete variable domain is DAMVIQNPRYQVTQFGKPVTLSCSQTLNHNVMYWYQQKSSQAPKLLFHYYDKDFNNEADTPDNFQSRRPNTSFCFLDIRSPGLGDTAMYLCATSTYLGNQPQHFGDGTRLSIL.